The following is a T cell receptor (beta chain) sequence with its context. What it binds is unknown. These data come from a study of response to subunit inactivated influenza vaccine. Study results and limitations: The authors proposed limited new T cell recruitment per seasonal influenza vaccination.

The CDR3 has 14 amino acids. Trimming cost V 6 bases and J 7 bases; bases outside gene matches: 12. TCRdb used MiXCR to reprocess the RT-PCR reads, holding one entry per CDR3 protein. The sample lists just over 300,000 distinct CDR3 sequences, around a fifth seen once, with more than 8.5% in the top ten. The genes are TRBV12-3 or TRBV12-4 and TRBJ2-7; TRBD1 aligns across 7 bases. The sample here was PBMCs from blood, taken about 20 months after vaccination. This clonotype was sampled from a man aged 50 to 69 who received an inactivated influenza vaccine. This CDR3 is CASSGNRGPEEQYF. The DNA for the CDR3 is TGTGCCAGCAGCGGTAACAGGGGACCCGAGGAGCAGTACTTC.